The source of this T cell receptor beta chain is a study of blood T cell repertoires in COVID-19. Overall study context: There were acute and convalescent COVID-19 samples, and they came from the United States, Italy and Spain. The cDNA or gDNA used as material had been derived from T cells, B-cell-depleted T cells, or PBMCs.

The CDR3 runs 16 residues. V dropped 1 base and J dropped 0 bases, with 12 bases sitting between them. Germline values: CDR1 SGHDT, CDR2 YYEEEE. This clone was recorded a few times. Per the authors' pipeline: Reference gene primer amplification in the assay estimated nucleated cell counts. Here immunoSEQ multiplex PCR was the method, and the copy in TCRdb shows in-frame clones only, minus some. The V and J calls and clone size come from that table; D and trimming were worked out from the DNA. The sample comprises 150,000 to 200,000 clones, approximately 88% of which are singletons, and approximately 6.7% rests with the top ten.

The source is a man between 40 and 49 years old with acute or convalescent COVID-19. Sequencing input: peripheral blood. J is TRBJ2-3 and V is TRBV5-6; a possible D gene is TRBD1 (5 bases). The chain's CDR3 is CASSLLAGRSTDTQYF. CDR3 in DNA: TGTGCCAGCAGCTTGCTGGCAGGGCGAAGCACAGATACGCAGTATTTT.